This T cell receptor (beta chain) came from a study of blood T cell repertoires in COVID-19. This table comes from immunoSEQ multiplex PCR, and its TCRdb copy is limited to in-frame clones, with some not included. The table shows roughly 40,000 clones, with around 84% occurring only once. CDR1 SQVTM and CDR2 ANQGSEA come from the germline V gene. V lost 2 bases, J lost 8 bases, and 9 bases lay in between. The CDR3 runs 12 residues. This chain uses TRBV29-1 with TRBJ1-4; D unclear. This clonotype originated in a man in his 70s with acute or convalescent COVID-19. The sample was peripheral blood. DNA of the CDR3: TGCAGCGTTGAAAGTCTAGACGAAAAACTGTTTTTT. Translation gives CSVESLDEKLFF. Full variable domain (missing parts from reference TRBV29-1 and TRBJ1-4): SAVISQKPSRDICQRGTSLTIQCQVDSQVTMMFWYRQQPGQSLTLIATANQGSEATYESGFVIDKFPISRPNLTFSTLTVSNMSPEDSSIYLCSVESLDEKLFFGSGTQLSVL.